These 30 T cell receptor beta chains share one sample of origin, sequenced in a study of regulatory T cells in long-lasting Graves disease (dated by TCRdb to the early 2020s). The library came from multiplex PCR. Sequencing was carried out with an Illumina HiSeq 4000. TCR beta libraries were built with iRepertoire HTBI primers and Arm-PCR amplification of CDR3 regions. The public reads were reanalyzed by TCRdb: fastp trimming at Q25, MiXCR alignment, in-frame beta chains only. Entries are consolidated by CDR3 protein sequence, retaining the most common genes and DNA. The sample table contains 300,000 to 350,000 distinct CDR3 sequences; only one count was recorded for about 18% of them. Jointly, the top ten make up over 25% of the sample. The sample's time point label, in plain terms: persistent/refractory GD, antithyroid drugs over 5 years with positive TRAb. RNA was extracted from PBMCs in TRIzol for both TCR sequencing and RNA sequencing.

Sequences were derived from peripheral blood mononuclear cells (PBMCs), sampled when the disease was refractory, from a patient treated with antithyroid drugs. The receptors originated from a female donor with Graves disease.

This clonotype was counted many times. The chain joins TRBV2 to TRBJ2-7; weak D call: TRBD1 (5 bases). Trimming left V 5 bases short and J 6 bases short, with 11 bases between. Germline loops: CDR1 SNHLY, CDR2 FYNNEI. The length of the CDR3 is 12 residues. As DNA, the CDR3 is TGTGCCAGCAGTACAACAGGCTCCGAGCAGTACTTC. Translating it yields CASSTTGSEQYF.

Many counts were recorded for this clonotype. The rearrangement uses TRBV12-3 or TRBV12-4 and TRBJ2-5, with 7 bases that match TRBD1. The CDR3 spans 14 residues. V shed 5 bases and J 5 bases; nucleotides not matched to a gene: 8. The CDR3 region is CASSRTGVEETQYF. CDR3 nucleotides: TGTGCCAGCAGTCGAACAGGGGTAGAGGAGACCCAGTACTTC.

At least ten counts were recorded for this clonotype. V and J are TRBV20-1 and TRBJ1-6; 10 bases line up with TRBD1. V was clipped by 1 base and J by 10 bases; unmatched bases: 4. CDR3 length equals 14 residues. Germline CDR1 and CDR2: DFQATT and SNEGSKA (reference sequence). CDR3 in amino acids: CSARGTGGRSPLHF. CDR3 in DNA: TGCAGTGCTAGAGGGACAGGGGGACGATCACCCCTCCACTTT.

Only a few counts were recorded for this clonotype. CDR3 in amino acids: CASGLMEKLFF. CDR3 DNA: TGTGCTAGTGGTTTAATGGAAAAACTGTTTTTT. V and J are TRBV12-5 and TRBJ1-4, with D unclear. Germline values: CDR1 LGHNT, CDR2 FRNRAP. The CDR3 is 11 amino acids. Trimming shortened V by 3 bases and J by 8 bases, and 4 bases separated the two germline ends.

The J gene is TRBJ1-2, the V gene TRBV18; D possibly corresponds to TRBD1 (6 bases). There are 13 residues in the CDR3. With 3 bases removed from V and 8 bases from J, the gap between germline ends came to 13 bases. Germline-derived CDR1 and CDR2 are KGHSH and LQKENI. CDR3 residues: CASSPTPGGGYTF. Here the CDR3 DNA reads TGTGCCAGCTCACCGACTCCCGGGGGCGGCTACACCTTC.

This clonotype was seen many times. The chain is built from TRBV20-1 and TRBJ1-2; tentatively, D is TRBD1 (5 bases). V was clipped by 3 bases and J by 0 bases, with 8 bases between them. Per germline, CDR1 DFQATT and CDR2 SNEGSKA (reference sequence). This CDR3 is built from 13 residues. For the CDR3, the DNA is TGCAGTGCTAGGGACACTTCTAACTATGGCTACACCTTC. It specifies CSARDTSNYGYTF.

This clonotype was observed many times. V usage is TRBV11-2 and J usage is TRBJ2-6, with D perhaps matching TRBD1 (5 bases). The V end was cut by 6 bases, the J end by 2 bases, with 20 bases between. Per germline, CDR1 SGHAT and CDR2 FQNNGV. The CDR3 sequence is 18 residues long. CDR3 amino acids: CASRHSLPQETGANVLTF. The CDR3 nucleotides read TGTGCCAGCAGACACTCCCTCCCACAGGAGACTGGGGCCAACGTCCTGACTTTC.

This clonotype has a handful of counts. The gene calls are TRBV7-9 and TRBJ1-3; D not resolved. From germline, CDR1 is SEHNR and CDR2 FQNEAQ (reference sequence). The CDR3 sequence is 16 residues long. V was shortened by 2 bases and J by 3 bases, with 14 bases between the two germline ends. The CDR3 coding sequence is TGTGCCAGCAGCTTACATCTCGCCAGGAGTGGAAACACCATATATTTT. Encoded protein: CASSLHLARSGNTIYF.

This clonotype was counted ten times or more. The genes are TRBV3-1 and TRBJ2-2; the match to TRBD2 covers 9 bases. The CDR3 spans 16 residues. After removal of 4 bases from V and 0 bases from J, the junction contained 3 bases not matched to a gene. Germline V CDR1 and CDR2: LGHDT, YNNKEL (reference sequence). The CDR3 loop reads CASSPGLASNTGELFF. Here the CDR3 DNA reads TGTGCCAGCAGCCCCGGACTAGCGTCGAACACCGGGGAGCTGTTTTTT.

The V and J genes are TRBV19 and TRBJ2-7; possible D gene TRBD2, 6 bases. Germline CDR1 and CDR2: LNHDA and SQIVND (reference sequence). Trimming removed 9 bases at V and 4 bases at J, with 13 bases between. This CDR3 is built from 12 residues. The CDR3 nucleotides are TGTGCCAGCGCGGGGCAGGATTACGAGCAGTACTTC. Amino acids: CASAGQDYEQYF. Using reference TRBV19 and TRBJ2-7 for the parts outside the CDR3, the full variable domain is DGGITQSPKYLFRKEGQNVTLSCEQNLNHDAMYWYRQDPGQGLRLIYYSQIVNDFQKGDIAEGYSVSREKKESFPLTVTSAQKNPTAFYLCASAGQDYEQYFGPGTRLTVT.

This chain links TRBV5-5 with TRBJ2-5; 11 bases are a match to TRBD2. Per germline, CDR1 SGHKS and CDR2 YYEKEE (reference sequence). This CDR3 contains 17 residues. V was pared by 4 bases and J by 5 bases, with 13 bases of the junction left unmatched. CDR3 coding DNA: TGTGCCAGCAGCCGAACCTTTCTAGCGGGGGGAAGGGAGACCCAGTACTTC. Its protein is CASSRTFLAGGRETQYF.

This chain connects TRBV20-1 to TRBJ2-3; TRBD2 agrees at 11 bases. The CDR3 is made up of 13 amino acids. V lost 6 bases, J lost 6 bases, and 5 bases stayed unmatched. Germline assignment: CDR1 DFQATT and CDR2 SNEGSKA (reference sequence). Here the CDR3 reads CSAPTSGKDTQYF. CDR3 nucleotides: TGCAGTGCACCGACTAGCGGGAAGGATACGCAGTATTTT.

CDR3 DNA sequence: TGCGCCAGCAGCCAAGAGGTTTTTGGGACGGAGAATTCACCCCTCCACTTT. It is translated as CASSQEVFGTENSPLHF. The rearrangement uses TRBV4-1 and TRBJ1-6; weak D call: TRBD1 (5 bases). The CDR3 sequence is 17 residues long. The germline gives CDR1 MGHRA, CDR2 YSYEKL. Trimming cost V 0 bases and J 7 bases, with 16 bases left between them.

Only a few counts were recorded for this clonotype. The chain employs TRBV30 and TRBJ1-1, with D unresolved. The CDR3 runs 14 residues. The V end lost 4 bases, the J end lost 4 bases, and 16 bases lay between the germline ends. Germline V lookup: CDR1 GTSNPN, CDR2 SVGIG (reference sequence). The CDR3 coding sequence is TGTGCCTGGAAGCCCCTCCGGGGTTCCACTGAAGCTTTCTTT. Translating it yields CAWKPLRGSTEAFF.

This clonotype occurred many times. The genes are TRBV11-2 and TRBJ1-5; 9 bases are shared with TRBD1. The V and J ends lost 6 bases and 4 bases, in that order; junction bases with no gene match: 7. The CDR3 extends over 15 amino acids. Germline CDR1 and CDR2: SGHAT and FQNNGV. The CDR3 DNA follows: TGTGCCAGCAGTCGGGGACAGGGCCCTAATCAGCCCCAGCATTTT. Amino acids: CASSRGQGPNQPQHF.

The chain recombines TRBV28 with TRBJ1-3, with TRBD1 as a possible D gene (5 bases). The CDR3 length is 15 residues. Germline lookup yields CDR1 MDHEN and CDR2 SYDVKM. V was shortened by 3 bases and J by 4 bases, with 13 bases between the two germline ends. The CDR3 DNA follows: TGTGCCAGCAGTTTGACCCAGGGCGGCGGAAACACCATATATTTT. Translation gives CASSLTQGGGNTIYF.

The chain has TRBV5-1 and TRBJ1-6; D may be TRBD1 (5 bases). The V end lost 0 bases, the J end lost 1 base, and 8 bases lay between the germline ends. Germline loops: CDR1 SGHRS, CDR2 YFSETQ. The CDR3 loop spans 16 amino acids. The chain's CDR3 is CASSLAGRSYNSPLHF. The CDR3 DNA is TGCGCCAGCAGCTTGGCAGGGAGATCCTATAATTCACCCCTCCACTTT.

This clonotype appeared many times. The V gene is TRBV7-9, the J gene TRBJ1-1; 8 nucleotides align to TRBD1. After removal of 2 bases from V and 0 bases from J, the junction contained 8 bases not matched to a gene. There are 17 residues in the CDR3. The germline gives CDR1 SEHNR, CDR2 FQNEAQ (reference sequence). The CDR3 coding sequence is TGTGCCAGCAGCTTAAGGGGACAGGCCGTCATGAACACTGAAGCTTTCTTT. Protein: CASSLRGQAVMNTEAFF.

This clonotype showed up just a few times. The chain employs TRBV7-9 and TRBJ2-5; D not resolved. There are 15 residues in the CDR3. Between the trimmed V and J ends, which lost 1 base and 0 bases, there was a span of 9 bases. Germline V gene lookup returns CDR1 SEHNR and CDR2 FQNEAQ (reference sequence). The CDR3 bases are TGTGCCAGCAGCTTAGTCCAGTACCACCAAGAGACCCAGTACTTC. It specifies CASSLVQYHQETQYF.

This clonotype was seen a few times. The CDR3: CASSSGQGEDIQYF. DNA of the CDR3: TGTGCCAGCAGCTCCGGACAGGGGGAGGACATTCAGTACTTC. The chain uses TRBV7-9 and TRBJ2-4; 10 bases align to TRBD1. Trimming cost V 4 bases and J 8 bases; bases outside gene matches: 5. CDR3 length: 14 amino acids. Germline values: CDR1 SEHNR, CDR2 FQNEAQ (reference sequence).

This clonotype appeared many times. The CDR3 spells CASSTRLAGVEEQFF. The CDR3 region has the DNA TGTGCCAGCAGCACCCGACTAGCGGGAGTTGAGGAGCAGTTCTTC. The chain uses TRBV7-3 and TRBJ2-1, with 12 bases aligning to TRBD2. J lost 10 bases, V lost 5 bases, and 9 bases had no gene match. Germline values: CDR1 SGHTA, CDR2 FQGTGA. The CDR3 spans 15 residues.

This clonotype was counted many times. J is TRBJ1-5 and V is TRBV6-1; 7 bases line up with TRBD1. Trimming at V came to 6 bases and at J to 7 bases, leaving 9 bases not matched to a gene. This CDR3 region has 14 residues. The germline CDR1 and CDR2 sequences are MNHNS and SASEGT. CDR3 amino acids: CASRKQGYSQPQHF. CDR3 sequence (DNA): TGTGCCAGCAGAAAACAGGGGTACAGCCAGCCCCAGCATTTT.

The V gene is TRBV20-1, the J gene TRBJ1-1, with 7 bases that match TRBD1. This CDR3 contains 13 residues. With V trimmed by 6 bases and J by 2 bases, 6 bases remained unmatched. Germline loops: CDR1 DFQATT, CDR2 SNEGSKA (reference sequence). The CDR3 DNA reads as TGCAGTGCCAAGACAGGGCGCAACACTGAAGCTTTCTTT. This codes for CSAKTGRNTEAFF.

This clonotype appeared a few times. This chain connects TRBV3-1 to TRBJ2-4; the D is unclear. V was trimmed by 0 bases and J by 6 bases, leaving 6 bases between them. CDR1 is LGHDT and CDR2 is YNNKEL in the germline V gene (reference sequence). There are 13 residues in the CDR3. The CDR3 DNA reads as TGTGCCAGCAGCCAAGATCTTGGAAACATTCAGTACTTC. As protein: CASSQDLGNIQYF.

The sample holds many counts of this clonotype. J is TRBJ2-7 and V is TRBV28, with TRBD1 identical over 10 bases. The germline V gene encodes CDR1 MDHEN and CDR2 SYDVKM. Trimming cost V 1 base and J 2 bases; bases outside gene matches: 5. The length of the CDR3 is 16 residues. DNA of the CDR3: TGTGCCAGCAGTTTATTTTCGGGACAGGGGACCTACGAGCAGTACTTC. Protein: CASSLFSGQGTYEQYF.

This clonotype appeared many times. This chain joins TRBV20-1 and TRBJ1-2; 8 positions agree with TRBD1. Trimming cost V 3 bases and J 2 bases; bases outside gene matches: 11. Germline loops: CDR1 DFQATT, CDR2 SNEGSKA (reference sequence). The CDR3 runs to 16 residues. CDR3 DNA sequence: TGCAGTGCTAGGACGCAGGGGGCTGGACGGAACTATGGCTACACCTTC. This codes for CSARTQGAGRNYGYTF.

This clonotype occurred many times. V is TRBV7-2 and J is TRBJ1-2; D is uncertain. The V gene's germline CDR1 is SGHTA and CDR2 FQGNSA. The V end lost 1 base, the J end lost 3 bases, and 9 bases lay between the germline ends. CDR3 length: 14 amino acids. The CDR3 DNA reads TGTGCCAGCAGCTTAGGACGGACCTACTATGGCTACACCTTC. Its translation is CASSLGRTYYGYTF.

The chain links TRBV10-1 to TRBJ2-7; D remains ambiguous. Trimming removed 11 bases from V and 6 bases from J, with 14 bases in between. The CDR3 is 11 amino acids. Germline V gene data show CDR1 as WNHNN and CDR2 as SYGVQD (reference sequence). The DNA of the CDR3 is TGCGCCCGCCCCCCCGCCCCCGAGCAGTACTTC. It encodes CARPPAPEQYF.

This clonotype has a count of ten or more. The rearrangement uses TRBV7-9 and TRBJ2-5; D remains ambiguous. The V end lost 1 base, the J end lost 5 bases, and 8 bases lay between the germline ends. The V gene's germline CDR1 is SEHNR and CDR2 FQNEAQ (reference sequence). The CDR3 has 13 residues. The CDR3 protein is CASSLGSWETQYF. The DNA of the CDR3 is TGTGCCAGCAGCTTAGGTTCCTGGGAGACCCAGTACTTC.

This chain links TRBV7-9 with TRBJ2-2; a weak D match, TRBD1 (6 bases). V lost 5 bases and J lost 4, with 17 bases in between. The CDR3 is 16 amino acids. Looked up from germline, CDR1 is SEHNR and CDR2 is FQNEAQ (reference sequence). The CDR3 region has the DNA TGTGCCAGCAGCCCCCCGGGACACGGTCTCACCGGGGAGCTGTTTTTT. This encodes CASSPPGHGLTGELFF.